One sample yielded the 9 T cell receptor beta chains listed below, sequenced in a study of shared clonotypes between healthy human individuals. Sequencing was performed with immunoSEQ multiplex PCR; in TCRdb, only in-frame clones are kept and a portion is missing. The sample includes roughly 2.6 million clones, approximately 90% of them seen just once. The sequenced material came from naive CD4+ T cells sorted from blood. Subset noted: CD45RA+ positively selected. Receptors were obtained from a young man in good health.

This sequence joins TRBV7-2 and TRBJ2-5, with 7 nucleotides matching TRBD2. This CDR3 spans 15 amino acids. The V segment lost 0 bases and the J segment 7 bases; nucleotides outside the gene matches: 8. The germline CDR1 and CDR2 sequences are SGHTA and FQGNSA. The CDR3, as DNA: TGTGCCAGCAGCTTAGCTGGGCCTAGCGGTAGGACCCAGTACTTC. Protein sequence: CASSLAGPSGRTQYF.

This chain joins TRBV6-5 and TRBJ1-4; no firm D call. Germline lookup yields CDR1 MNHEY and CDR2 SVGAGI. With 10 bases removed from V and 8 bases from J, the gap between germline ends came to 8 bases. This CDR3 comprises 10 residues. CDR3 amino acids: CATGEEKLFF. CDR3 DNA: TGTGCCACTGGGGAGGAAAAACTGTTTTTT.

The CDR3 sequence: CASTSLGREGETQYF. In DNA form, the CDR3 reads TGCGCCAGCACCTCATTAGGCAGGGAAGGCGAGACCCAGTACTTC. The V call is TRBV4-1, the J call TRBJ2-5; D possibly corresponds to TRBD1 (5 bases). Germline V CDR1 and CDR2: MGHRA, YSYEKL. V was pared by 7 bases and J by 5 bases, with 20 bases between. The CDR3 extends over 15 amino acids.

J is TRBJ2-2 and V is TRBV19, with TRBD1 matching over 7 bases. V lost 4 bases to trimming and J lost 0 bases; unmatched junction nucleotides: 5. Germline loops: CDR1 LNHDA, CDR2 SQIVND (reference sequence). There are 16 residues in the CDR3. This chain's CDR3 is CASSTRTGSNTGELFF. As DNA, the CDR3 is TGTGCCAGTAGTACCAGGACAGGATCGAACACCGGGGAGCTGTTTTTT.

The V gene is TRBV18, the J gene TRBJ2-3, with TRBD2 as a possible D gene (5 bases). There are 17 residues in the CDR3. Looked up from germline, CDR1 is KGHSH and CDR2 is LQKENI. V dropped 0 bases and J dropped 5 bases, with 18 bases sitting between them. In nucleotides, the CDR3 is TGTGCCAGCTCACCACCCCGGGTTAGCGCGGGTAAAGATACGCAGTATTTT. Translation: CASSPPRVSAGKDTQYF.

The V call is TRBV25-1, the J call TRBJ2-5; D might be TRBD1 (6 bases). The better agreement between TRBJ2-7 and the DNA end casts doubt on the J call. The germline CDR1 and CDR2 sequences are MGHDK and SYGVNS. The CDR3 length is 15 residues. The CDR3: CASSERPDSLSEQYF. CDR3 DNA: TGTGCCAGCAGTGAGCGCCCGGACAGTCTCTCCGAGCAGTACTTC.

The chain joins TRBV5-1 to TRBJ2-2; TRBD2 might be the D (6 bases). This CDR3 is built from 17 residues. Germline loops: CDR1 SGHRS, CDR2 YFSETQ. The V end was cut by 0 bases, the J end by 3 bases, with 15 bases between. CDR3 in amino acids: CASSLGTFGTYTGELFF. The CDR3 nucleotides read TGCGCCAGCAGCTTGGGTACATTCGGGACTTACACCGGGGAGCTGTTTTTT.

This clone is a singleton in its sample. V gene TRBV19 combines with J gene TRBJ1-4, with D perhaps TRBD1 (5 bases). Trimming cost V 2 bases and J 3 bases, with 10 bases left between them. The germline V gene encodes CDR1 LNHDA and CDR2 SQIVND (reference sequence). The CDR3 loop spans 15 amino acids. The CDR3 here is CASSIQGSANEKLFF. CDR3 DNA: TGTGCCAGTAGTATACAGGGATCAGCTAATGAAAAACTGTTTTTT.

The J gene is TRBJ2-7, the V gene TRBV12-5, with 8 nucleotides matching TRBD1. Trimming removed 6 bases from V and 5 bases from J; junction bases left unmatched: 9. Germline V gene lookup returns CDR1 LGHNT and CDR2 FRNRAP. The CDR3 contains 14 residues. CDR3 region: CASGLGQGNHEQYF. The DNA for the CDR3 is TGTGCTAGTGGCCTCGGACAGGGCAACCACGAGCAGTACTTC.